Below, one TCR beta chain is given with its context. This entry belongs to a study of blood T cell repertoires in COVID-19. Profiling relied on immunoSEQ multiplex PCR, and the TCRdb table lists in-frame clones only, not all of them. Found here are approximately 200,000 clones, around 89% of them singletons; the top ten hold about 1.3%. After removal of 6 bases from V and 3 bases from J, the junction contained 8 bases not matched to a gene. Per germline, CDR1 MDHEN and CDR2 SYDVKM. There are 15 residues in the CDR3. The chain recombines TRBV28 with TRBJ2-3; 8 bases fit TRBD2. The TCR originated in a man aged 30-40 years who had recovered from COVID-19. What was sequenced was PBMCs or T cells enriched from blood (not recorded which). The chain's CDR3 is CASRQSGSGTDTQYF. The DNA of the CDR3 is TGTGCCAGCAGACAGAGCGGGAGTGGTACAGATACGCAGTATTTT. The variable domain in full, with the rest retrieved from reference TRBV28 and TRBJ2-3, is DVKVTQSSRYLVKRTGEKVFLECVQDMDHENMFWYRQDPGLGLRLIYFSYDVKMKEKGDIPEGYSVSREKKERFSLILESASTNQTSMYLCASRQSGSGTDTQYFGPGTRLTVL.